The sequence of this T cell receptor (beta chain) was determined in a study of blood T cell repertoires in COVID-19 (dated by TCRdb to the early 2020s). Broadly, across the study: Samples from collaborators originated in the United States, Italy and Spain and spanned both the acute and convalescent phases of COVID-19. The prospective study material was composed of cDNA or gDNA derived from T cells, B-cell-depleted T cells, or PBMCs. Subjects who had been exposed to COVID-19, were actively infected with it, or had recovered from it provided the deeply sampled blood TCRbeta repertoires that made up the dataset. The repertoires were made available in a free public database intended to serve as a resource for research on the immune response to SARS-CoV-2. Samples came from the ongoing ImmuneRACE study (first 160 participants) plus 1,254 subjects from 6 global collaborators. A de-identified subject ID, COVID-19 status, age in years and sex were almost always included in the sample metadata. Where available, HLA class I and class II types were taken from metadata supplied by the sample provider and were not determined by assay-based typing. Points the paper makes about the study in general: Clinical and demographic metadata were provided uncurated, with the amount varying by source and participant.

Whole blood was collected in K2EDTA tubes by collaborating institutions according to the institutions' own protocols. For TCRbeta analysis, collaborators shipped samples as frozen whole blood, isolated PBMCs, or DNA extracted from either of those sample types. The trim is 5 bases for V and 0 bases for J, with a gap of 13 bases between the germline ends. The CDR3 goes from the cysteine to the phenylalanine over 15 residues. CDR3 DNA only is kept here, 45 bases in frame from base 1. The germline V gene yields KGHSH for CDR1 and LQKENI for CDR2. TCRbeta CDR3 regions were amplified from genomic DNA using the immunoSEQ Assay, a bias-controlled multiplex PCR. Concerning the study's data processing: The number of nucleated cells in each sample was estimated by amplification of reference gene primers within the assay. Sequence reads were collapsed and filtered to measure the absolute abundance of every unique TCRbeta CDR3 rearrangement. Productive Simpson clonality was computed per sample as the square root of Simpson's diversity index over productive rearrangements. TCRdb stores this immuneACCESS table with in-frame sequences only. Part of the clones is absent; in the studies checked, under half of the shortfall reflects unresolved V genes, and no reason is known for the rest. Clonal size and the V and J genes are those of that table, whereas D and trimming came from the DNA. The table for this sample lists 300,000 to 400,000 clones; roughly 84% of them were counted only once. The biggest ten clones account for 1% of the sample.

In regard to this clone: What antigen it recognizes has not been identified. Base qualities are not provided; no much larger clone lies one nucleotide away.

The sequenced sample was peripheral blood. The chain links TRBV18 with TRBJ1-1; a weak D assignment points to TRBD1 (6 bases agree). This TCR derives from a man over 45 with active or convalescent COVID-19. The CDR3 protein: CASSSRTALNTEAFF. The DNA sequence follows: TGTGCCAGCTCATCCCGGACAGCCTTGAACACTGAAGCTTTCTTT.